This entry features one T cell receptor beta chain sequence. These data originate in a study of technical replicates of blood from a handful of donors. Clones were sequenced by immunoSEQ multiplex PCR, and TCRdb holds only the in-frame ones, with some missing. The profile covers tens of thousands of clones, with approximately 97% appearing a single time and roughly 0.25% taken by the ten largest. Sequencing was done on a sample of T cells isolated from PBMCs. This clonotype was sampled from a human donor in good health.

This CDR3 reads CASSEGPRLASSYEQYF. The CDR3 coding sequence is TGTGCCAGCAGTGAAGGTCCCCGACTAGCGAGCTCCTACGAGCAGTACTTC. The genes are TRBV2 and TRBJ2-7; 8 bases agree with TRBD2. J was trimmed by 0 bases and V by 1 base; bases with no gene match: 8. Germline V gene data show CDR1 as SNHLY and CDR2 as FYNNEI. This CDR3 is 17 amino acids long.